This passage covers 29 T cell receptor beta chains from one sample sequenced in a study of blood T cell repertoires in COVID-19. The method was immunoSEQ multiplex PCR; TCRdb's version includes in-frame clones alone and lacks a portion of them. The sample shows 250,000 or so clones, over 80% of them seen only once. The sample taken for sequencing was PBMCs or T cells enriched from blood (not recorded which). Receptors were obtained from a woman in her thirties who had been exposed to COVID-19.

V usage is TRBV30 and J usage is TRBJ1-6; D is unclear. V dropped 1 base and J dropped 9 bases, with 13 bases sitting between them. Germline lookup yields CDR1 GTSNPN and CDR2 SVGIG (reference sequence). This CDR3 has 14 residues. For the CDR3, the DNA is TGTGCCTGGAGTGGTGGCCGGCCGGGTTCACCCCTCCACTTT. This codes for CAWSGGRPGSPLHF.

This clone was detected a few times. CDR3: CASSQGGGTGGRGGNQPQHF. The CDR3 coding sequence is TGCGCCAGCAGCCAGGGCGGAGGGACAGGGGGTAGAGGGGGTAATCAGCCCCAGCATTTT. The genes are TRBV4-1 and TRBJ1-5; 11 bases line up with TRBD1. This CDR3 has 20 amino acids. The trim removed 3 bases at V and 4 bases at J, leaving 17 bases unmatched. Germline CDR1 MGHRA, CDR2 YSYEKL.

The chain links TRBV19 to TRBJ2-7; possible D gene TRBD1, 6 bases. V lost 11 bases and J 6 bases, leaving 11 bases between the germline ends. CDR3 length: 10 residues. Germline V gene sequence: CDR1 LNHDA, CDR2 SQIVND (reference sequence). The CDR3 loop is CAGGPCEQYF. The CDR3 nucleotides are TGTGCCGGGGGCCCCTGCGAGCAGTACTTC.

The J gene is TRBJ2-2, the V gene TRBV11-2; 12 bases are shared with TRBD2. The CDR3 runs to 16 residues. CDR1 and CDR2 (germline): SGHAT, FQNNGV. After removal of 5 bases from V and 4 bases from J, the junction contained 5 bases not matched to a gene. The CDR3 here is CASSRLAGVSTGELFF. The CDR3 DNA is TGTGCCAGCAGCAGACTAGCGGGAGTGAGCACCGGGGAGCTGTTTTTT.

The CDR3, as DNA: TGTGCCAGCAGCTTTAAAGCGAACTATGGCTACACCTTC. Translation: CASSFKANYGYTF. The chain has TRBV7-2 and TRBJ1-2; D call uncertain. Germline CDR1 is SGHTA and CDR2 is FQGNSA. V gave up 3 bases and J gave up 2 bases, with 7 bases separating them. The CDR3 consists of 13 residues.

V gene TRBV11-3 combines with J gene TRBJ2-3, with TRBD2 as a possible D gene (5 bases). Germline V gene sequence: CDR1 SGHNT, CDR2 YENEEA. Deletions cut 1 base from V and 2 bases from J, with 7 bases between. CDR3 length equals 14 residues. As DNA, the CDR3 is TGTGCCAGCAGCTTAGCGGGATTCACAGATACGCAGTATTTT. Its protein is CASSLAGFTDTQYF.

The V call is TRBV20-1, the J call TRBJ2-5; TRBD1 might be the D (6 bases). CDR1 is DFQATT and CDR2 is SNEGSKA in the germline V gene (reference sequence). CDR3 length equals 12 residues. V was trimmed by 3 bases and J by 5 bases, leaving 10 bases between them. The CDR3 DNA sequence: TGCAGTGCTAGTACGAGGGGGGAGACCCAGTACTTC. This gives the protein CSASTRGETQYF.

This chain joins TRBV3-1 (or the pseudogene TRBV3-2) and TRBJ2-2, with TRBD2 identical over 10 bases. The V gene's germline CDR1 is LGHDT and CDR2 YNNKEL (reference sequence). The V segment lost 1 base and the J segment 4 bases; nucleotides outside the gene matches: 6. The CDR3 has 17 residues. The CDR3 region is CASSQVPSGSSTGELFF. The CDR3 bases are TGTGCCAGCAGCCAAGTTCCTAGCGGGAGTAGCACCGGGGAGCTGTTTTTT.

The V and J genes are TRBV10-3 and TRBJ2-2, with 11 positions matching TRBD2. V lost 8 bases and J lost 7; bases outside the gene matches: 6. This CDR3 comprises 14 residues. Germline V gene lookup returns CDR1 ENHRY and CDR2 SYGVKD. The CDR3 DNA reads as TGTGCCATCTTAGCGGGAGGGCCGGTCGGGGAGCTGTTTTTT. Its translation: CAILAGGPVGELFF.

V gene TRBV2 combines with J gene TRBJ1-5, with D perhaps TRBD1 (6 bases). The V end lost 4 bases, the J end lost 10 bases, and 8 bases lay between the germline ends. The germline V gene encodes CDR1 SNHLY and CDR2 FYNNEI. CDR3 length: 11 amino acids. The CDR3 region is CASSAQGPQHF. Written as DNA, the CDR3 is TGTGCCAGCAGTGCACAGGGTCCCCAGCATTTT.

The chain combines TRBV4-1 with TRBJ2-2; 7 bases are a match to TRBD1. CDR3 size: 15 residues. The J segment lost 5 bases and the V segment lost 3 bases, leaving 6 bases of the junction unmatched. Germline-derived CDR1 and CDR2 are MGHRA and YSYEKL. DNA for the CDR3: TGCGCCAGCAGCCATGCTGCAGGGGGAACCGGGGAGCTGTTTTTT. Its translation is CASSHAAGGTGELFF.

The CDR3 protein is CASTRTSGSYTQYF. The CDR3 nucleotides read TGCGCCAGCACCCGGACTAGCGGCTCGTATACGCAGTATTTT. The rearrangement uses TRBV5-1 and TRBJ2-3; 10 nucleotides line up with TRBD2. Germline V gene data show CDR1 as SGHRS and CDR2 as YFSETQ. The CDR3 loop spans 14 amino acids. Germline trimming cut 6 bases from V and 7 bases from J; bases unmatched to any gene: 8.

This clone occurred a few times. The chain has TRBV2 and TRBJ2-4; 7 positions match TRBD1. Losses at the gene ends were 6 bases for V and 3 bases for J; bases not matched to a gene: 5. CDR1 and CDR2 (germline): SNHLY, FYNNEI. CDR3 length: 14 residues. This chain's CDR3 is CASRPQGDKNIQYF. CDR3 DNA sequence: TGTGCCAGCAGGCCTCAGGGGGACAAAAACATTCAGTACTTC.

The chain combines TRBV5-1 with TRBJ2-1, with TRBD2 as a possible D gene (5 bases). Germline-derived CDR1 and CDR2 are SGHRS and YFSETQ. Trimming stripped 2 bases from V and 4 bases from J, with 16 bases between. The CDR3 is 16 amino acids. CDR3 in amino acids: CASSFNGGLRYNEQFF. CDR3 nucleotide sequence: TGCGCCAGCAGCTTTAACGGCGGGCTGAGATACAATGAGCAGTTCTTC.

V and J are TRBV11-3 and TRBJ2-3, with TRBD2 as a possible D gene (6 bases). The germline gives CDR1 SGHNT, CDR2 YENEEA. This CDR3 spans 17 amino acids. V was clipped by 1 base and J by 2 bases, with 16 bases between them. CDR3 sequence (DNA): TGTGCCAGCAGCTTAGGGAGCCACGGAGGGATCACAGATACGCAGTATTTT. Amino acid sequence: CASSLGSHGGITDTQYF.

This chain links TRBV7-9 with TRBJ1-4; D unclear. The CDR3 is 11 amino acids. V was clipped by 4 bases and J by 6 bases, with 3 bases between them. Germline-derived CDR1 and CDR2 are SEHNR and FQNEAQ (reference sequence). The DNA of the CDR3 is TGTGCCAGCAGCTCGGATGAAAAACTGTTTTTT. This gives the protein CASSSDEKLFF.

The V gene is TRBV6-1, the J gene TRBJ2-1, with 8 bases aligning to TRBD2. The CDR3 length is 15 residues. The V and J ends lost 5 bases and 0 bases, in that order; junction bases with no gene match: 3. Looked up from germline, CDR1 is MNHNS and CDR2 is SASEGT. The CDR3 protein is CASSLSGNSYNEQFF. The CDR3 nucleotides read TGTGCCAGCAGTCTTAGCGGGAACTCCTACAATGAGCAGTTCTTC.

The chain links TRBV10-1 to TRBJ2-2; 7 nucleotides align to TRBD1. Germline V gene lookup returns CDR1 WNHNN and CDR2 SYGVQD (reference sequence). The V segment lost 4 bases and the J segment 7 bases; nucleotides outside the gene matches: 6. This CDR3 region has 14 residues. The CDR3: CASSGWDSGGELFF. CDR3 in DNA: TGCGCCAGCAGTGGTTGGGACAGCGGCGGGGAGCTGTTTTTT.

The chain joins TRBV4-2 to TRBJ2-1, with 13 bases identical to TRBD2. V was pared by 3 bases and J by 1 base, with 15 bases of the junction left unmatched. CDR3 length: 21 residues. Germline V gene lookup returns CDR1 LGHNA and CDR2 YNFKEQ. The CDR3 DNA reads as TGTGCCAGCAGCCACCAACGTACTAGCGGGAGGGCCGGTACGTCCTACAATGAGCAGTTCTTC. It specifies CASSHQRTSGRAGTSYNEQFF.

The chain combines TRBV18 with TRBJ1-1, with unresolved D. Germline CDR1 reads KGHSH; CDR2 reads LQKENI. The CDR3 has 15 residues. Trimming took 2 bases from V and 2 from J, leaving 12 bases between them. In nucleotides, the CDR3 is TGTGCCAGCTCACCAAGTCGATCTATTAACACTGAAGCTTTCTTT. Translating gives CASSPSRSINTEAFF.

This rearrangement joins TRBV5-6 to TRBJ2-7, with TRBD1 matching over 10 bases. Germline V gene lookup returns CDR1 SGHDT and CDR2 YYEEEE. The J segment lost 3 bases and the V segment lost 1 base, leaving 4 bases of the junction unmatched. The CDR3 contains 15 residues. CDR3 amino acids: CASSLRDRGDYEQYF. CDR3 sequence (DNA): TGTGCCAGCAGCTTGAGGGACAGGGGAGACTACGAGCAGTACTTC.

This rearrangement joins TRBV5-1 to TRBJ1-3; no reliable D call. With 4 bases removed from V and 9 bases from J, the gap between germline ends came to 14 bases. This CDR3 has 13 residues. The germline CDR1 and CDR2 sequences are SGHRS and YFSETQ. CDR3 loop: CASSVDSRGTIYF. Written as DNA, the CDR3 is TGCGCCAGCAGCGTGGACTCCCGGGGCACCATATATTTT. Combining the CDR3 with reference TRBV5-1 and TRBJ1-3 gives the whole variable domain KAGVTQTPRYLIKTRGQQVTLSCSPISGHRSVSWYQQTPGQGLQFLFEYFSETQRNKGNFPGRFSGRQFSNSRSEMNVSTLELGDSALYLCASSVDSRGTIYFGEGSWLTVV.

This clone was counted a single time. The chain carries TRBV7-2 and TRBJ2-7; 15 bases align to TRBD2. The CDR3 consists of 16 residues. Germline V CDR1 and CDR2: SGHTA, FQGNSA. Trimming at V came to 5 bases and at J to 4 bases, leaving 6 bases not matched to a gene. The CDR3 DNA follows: TGTGCCAGCAGCCCGGGACTAGCGGGAGGATTGTACGAGCAGTACTTC. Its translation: CASSPGLAGGLYEQYF.

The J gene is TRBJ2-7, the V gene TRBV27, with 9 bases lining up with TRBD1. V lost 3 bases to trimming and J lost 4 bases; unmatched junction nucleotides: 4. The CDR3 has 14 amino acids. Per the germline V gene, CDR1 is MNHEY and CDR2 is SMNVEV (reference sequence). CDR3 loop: CASSFVQGAYEQYF. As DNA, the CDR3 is TGTGCCAGCAGTTTTGTACAGGGGGCTTACGAGCAGTACTTC.

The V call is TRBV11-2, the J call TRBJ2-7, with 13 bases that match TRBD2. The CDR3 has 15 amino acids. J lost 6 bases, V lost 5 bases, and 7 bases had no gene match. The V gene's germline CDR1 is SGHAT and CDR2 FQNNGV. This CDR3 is CASSVGGLAGVEQYF. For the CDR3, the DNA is TGTGCCAGCAGCGTGGGAGGACTAGCGGGAGTCGAGCAGTACTTC. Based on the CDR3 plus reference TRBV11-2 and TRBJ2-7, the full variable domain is EAGVAQSPRYKIIEKRQSVAFWCNPISGHATLYWYQQILGQGPKLLIQFQNNGVVDDSQLPKDRFSAERLKGVDSTLKIQPAKLEDSAVYLCASSVGGLAGVEQYFGPGTRLTVT.

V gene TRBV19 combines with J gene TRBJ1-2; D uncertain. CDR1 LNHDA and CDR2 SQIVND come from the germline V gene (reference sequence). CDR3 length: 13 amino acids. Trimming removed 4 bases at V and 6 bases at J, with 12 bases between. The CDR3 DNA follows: TGTGCCAGTAGTACCTCGGGCGGGGATGGCTACACCTTC. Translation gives CASSTSGGDGYTF.

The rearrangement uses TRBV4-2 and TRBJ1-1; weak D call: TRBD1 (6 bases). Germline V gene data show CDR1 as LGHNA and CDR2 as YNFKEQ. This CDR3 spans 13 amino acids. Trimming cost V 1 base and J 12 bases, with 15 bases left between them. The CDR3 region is CASSQVRGPDTFF. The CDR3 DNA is TGTGCCAGCAGCCAAGTGCGGGGGCCCGATACTTTCTTT.

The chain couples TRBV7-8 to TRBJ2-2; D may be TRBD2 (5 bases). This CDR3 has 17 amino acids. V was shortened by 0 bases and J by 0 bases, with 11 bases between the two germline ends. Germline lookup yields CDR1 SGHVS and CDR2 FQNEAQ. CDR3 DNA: TGTGCCAGCAGCTTAGCAGGAGGAAGAGCGAACACCGGGGAGCTGTTTTTT. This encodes CASSLAGGRANTGELFF.

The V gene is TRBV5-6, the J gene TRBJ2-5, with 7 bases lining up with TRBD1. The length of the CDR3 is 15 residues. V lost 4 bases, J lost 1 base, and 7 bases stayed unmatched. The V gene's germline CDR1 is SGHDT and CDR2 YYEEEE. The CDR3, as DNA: TGTGCCAGCAGCCTGCTAGGGACAGCCCAAGAGACCCAGTACTTC. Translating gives CASSLLGTAQETQYF.